One and the same sample provided the 10 T cell receptor beta chains below, sequenced in a study of T-cell memory formation after mild COVID-19. One entry per CDR3 protein results from TCRdb running MiXCR on the 5' RACE reads. The data contain about 250,000 distinct CDR3 sequences, roughly 18% of them singletons. Material for sequencing was PBMCs or a T cell subset sorted from them (not recorded which). The receptors derive from a man younger than 35 who had mild COVID-19 (a few samples of this study predate the infection). Cell type and time point are not known.

This clonotype came up a few times. The chain uses TRBV4-1 and TRBJ2-3; TRBD2 matches at 9 bases. Trimming removed 2 bases from V and 1 base from J; junction bases left unmatched: 7. This CDR3 has 17 amino acids. The germline gives CDR1 MGHRA, CDR2 YSYEKL. The CDR3 loop reads CASSQLGLAGRTDTQYF. The CDR3 nucleotides read TGCGCCAGCAGCCAATTGGGGCTAGCGGGGCGCACAGATACGCAGTATTTT.

The chain uses TRBV5-1 and TRBJ2-3, with 9 positions matching TRBD2. Germline lookup yields CDR1 SGHRS and CDR2 YFSETQ. The V gene end was trimmed by 4 bases and the J gene end by 4 bases; junction bases not matched to a gene: 7. The CDR3 runs to 15 residues. The CDR3 region has the DNA TGCGCCAGCAGCGGAGGGACTAGCCTTCCAGATACGCAGTATTTT. Its protein is CASSGGTSLPDTQYF.

J is TRBJ1-2 and V is TRBV12-3 or TRBV12-4; D gene unclear. The CDR3 runs 13 residues. The V end lost 2 bases, the J end lost 4 bases, and 8 bases lay between the germline ends. The CDR3 region is CASSLHPAYGYTF. The CDR3, as DNA: TGTGCCAGCAGTTTACACCCAGCCTATGGCTACACCTTC.

The V gene is TRBV2, the J gene TRBJ1-3; D remains ambiguous. The CDR3 consists of 13 residues. CDR1 is SNHLY and CDR2 is FYNNEI in the germline V gene. Trimming took 3 bases from V and 2 from J, leaving 5 bases between them. The CDR3 loop reads CASSEEAGNTIYF. As DNA, the CDR3 is TGTGCCAGCAGTGAGGAAGCTGGAAACACCATATATTTT.

This clonotype was counted only a few times. The chain joins TRBV5-5 to TRBJ2-7; D is unclear. The CDR3 is 13 amino acids. Per the germline V gene, CDR1 is SGHKS and CDR2 is YYEKEE (reference sequence). V lost 5 bases, J lost 3 bases, and 12 bases lay in between. CDR3 region: CASSTMGYYEQYV. CDR3 nucleotide sequence: TGTGCCAGCAGTACGATGGGGTACTACGAGCAGTACGTC.

This clonotype occurred a few times. The chain joins TRBV6-6 to TRBJ2-5; 9 nucleotides align to TRBD2. Per germline, CDR1 MNHNY and CDR2 SVGAGI (reference sequence). The CDR3 sequence is 14 residues long. J was trimmed by 4 bases and V by 5 bases; bases with no gene match: 5. The CDR3 DNA reads as TGTGCCAGCAGTCGCGGGGGGGCAGTAGAGACCCAGTACTTC. It is translated as CASSRGGAVETQYF.

The table lists this clonotype with a few counts. The rearrangement links TRBV3-1 to TRBJ2-3; 12 bases match TRBD1. Germline CDR1 reads LGHDT; CDR2 reads YNNKEL (reference sequence). V trimming: 8 bases; J trimming: 4 bases; junction bases outside the gene matches: 7. The CDR3 spans 15 residues. The CDR3 is CASRRGTGGADTQYF. CDR3 DNA sequence: TGTGCCAGCCGCCGTGGGACAGGGGGCGCAGATACGCAGTATTTT.

This clonotype was observed a handful of times. The gene calls are TRBV28 and TRBJ2-7; 8 nucleotides line up with TRBD1. The V and J ends lost 4 bases and 6 bases, in that order; junction bases with no gene match: 11. Germline values: CDR1 MDHEN, CDR2 SYDVKM. The CDR3 extends over 15 amino acids. For the CDR3, the DNA is TGTGCCAGCAGTTCGCTACAGGGGGTGGTGGGCGAGCAGTACGTC. Translated: CASSSLQGVVGEQYV.

Many counts were recorded for this clonotype. The chain couples TRBV5-1 to TRBJ2-1; 10 bases are a match to TRBD1. V lost 3 bases and J lost 2; bases outside the gene matches: 2. CDR3 size: 15 residues. CDR1 is SGHRS, CDR2 YFSETQ, per germline. In DNA, the CDR3 is TGCGCCAGCAGCTCAGGACAGGGGGCCTACAATGAGCAGTTCTTC. Protein sequence: CASSSGQGAYNEQFF.

This clonotype was counted only a few times. The chain carries TRBV6-5 and TRBJ2-5; 8 bases agree with TRBD1. The CDR3 contains 13 residues. Germline V gene data show CDR1 as MNHEY and CDR2 as SVGAGI. Losses at the gene ends were 6 bases for V and 2 bases for J; bases not matched to a gene: 2. The CDR3 reads CASSGTGQETQYF. For the CDR3, the DNA is TGTGCCAGCAGCGGGACAGGACAAGAGACCCAGTACTTC.